This T cell receptor (beta chain) originates from a study of early T cells in non-severe SARS-CoV-2 infection. On the study more broadly: Chains were not paired, and sequencing was done on bulk RNA from unsorted whole blood.

The germline gives CDR1 SNHLY, CDR2 FYNNEI. CDR3 size: 14 residues. The J segment lost 3 bases and the V segment lost 4 bases, leaving 4 bases of the junction unmatched. The library protocol tagged individual cDNA molecules with unique molecular identifiers. TCRdb itself ran the 5' RACE reads through MiXCR, one entry per CDR3 protein. The table lists 70,000 or so distinct CDR3 sequences, approximately 10% of them singletons. The sequence came from an adult who was a healthcare worker with PCR-confirmed SARS-CoV-2 infection or an uninfected control (not recorded which). This chain links TRBV2 with TRBJ2-7, with 9 nucleotides matching TRBD2. Sequenced input: whole blood. Written as DNA, the CDR3 is TGTGCCAGCAGTGTCGGACTAGCGAGCTACGAGCAGTACTTC. Amino acid sequence: CASSVGLASYEQYF.